This TCR beta chain was sequenced for a study of long-term antiretroviral therapy in people with HIV (dated 2022 in TCRdb). For the study in its entirety: The earliest samples were collected roughly a decade before the 2015 WHO recommendation for immediate ART, at a time when ART was usually postponed until CD4 counts fell. Whether ART initiation and durable HIV suppression were associated with changes in peripheral blood TRB repertoire composition and diversity was tested in a retrospective serial study. From 25 to 30 adults with confirmed HIV infection, the cohort provided approximately 190 cryopreserved PBMC samples, gathered serially across a mean of approximately six years (range 1-12). Among the approximately 27 participants with HIV, eleven to twelve were female. No cross-contamination during QIAcube processing was seen in test extractions of a monoclonal T-cell line run alongside 33 polyclonal samples.

On this clone: Its binding antigen is unknown. Base qualities are missing; no much larger clone stands one base away.

Sequencing of the TRB variable region was done with the immunoSEQ hsTCRB v3.0 assay at survey level resolution. The target sequencing depth for TRB was about 40,000-55,000 T-cell genomes per sample. TRB libraries were pooled and sequenced on an Illumina MiSeq using a v3 150-cycle kit. The original pipeline was this. Repertoire analysis was performed in R inside a reproducible Nextflow workflow that covered QC, data transformation and analysis. LymphoSeq2, an R package for exploring AIRR-Seq data, was used to implement custom analyses. A handful of samples yielding fewer than 5000 total TRB sequences were excluded, leaving about 190 analyzed HIV repertoires. Among the roughly 190 retained HIV repertoires, about 57 were collected before ART initiation and 120 to 130 after ART initiation. Repertoires were downsampled to 5000 TRB nucleotide sequences, and summary statistics were averaged over 100 downsampling iterations. Only TRB sequences with CDR3 regions of at least seven amino acids were retained for analysis. Diversity was measured with a Shannon entropy-derived clonality score and the Gini coefficient. In repertoire networks, the top 5000 CDR3 amino acid sequences were linked whenever an edit distance of one separated two sequences. Antigen specificity groups and MHC restriction were predicted for TRB CDR3 amino acid sequences with GLIPH2. Known CMV, EBV, HIV or tissue antigen associations were flagged by matching CDR3 amino acid sequences against VDJdb and McPAS-TCR. Pre-ART, post-ART and control groups were compared with Wilcoxon signed-rank tests and Holm-Bonferroni correction. TCRdb provides this immuneACCESS table in a form limited to in-frame rearrangements. Some clones are lacking; in checked studies, under half of them reflect an unresolved V gene, and why the rest are absent is not known. That table furnishes V, J and clone size, whereas the DNA furnished D and trimming. The table for this sample lists more than 20,000 clones; approximately 84% of them were counted only once. The ten largest account for about 17% of the sample.

Inclusion was restricted to participants for whom at least one PBMC sample before ART initiation and at least two post-ART samples were available. Every participant with HIV received treatment in the United States of America. Before DNA extraction, cryopreserved samples containing about 0.95-10 million PBMC were thawed and washed. At the time of the earliest PBMC sample, participants with HIV were aged between roughly 20 and 55 years. PBMC samples were contributed by each participant from 1-4 timepoints before ART initiation and 2-8 timepoints after ART initiation, with a median of 7 samples. Serial HIV viral load, CD4+ T-cell count, ART history and demographic data were obtained for every participant. A Qiagen kit on a QIAcube was used to extract genomic DNA from unsorted PBMC, with samples processed in batches of 12. The CDR3 sequence holds 14 residues, the cysteine and phenylalanine included. Only CDR3 DNA is held: 42 bases, read in frame from base 1. CDR1 and CDR2, per the germline V gene, are SGHRS and YFSETQ. Cut back by 0 bases and 1 base, the V and J ends lie 7 bases apart.

General conclusions and limits of the study: No data were available on ART adherence, viral resistance or therapy changes, limiting inferences about post-ART repertoire changes. Starting ART was linked to a significant rise in TRB diversity, yet even with long-term ART the diversity remained significantly lower than in transplant donor controls. Narrower CDR3 length ranges were observed in HIV repertoires than in controls, and an antigen-experienced repertoire with only a slight naive shift after ART was suggested by the network structure. Expanded TRB clones identified before ART initiation dominated the repertoire across all time points, though the dominance fluctuated and decreased in many PLHIV after ART. Unsorted PBMC were profiled instead of sorted CD4+ and CD8+ T cells because pre-ART samples had limited cell numbers. Limited PBMC availability meant only the TCR beta chain was sequenced, without alpha chain pairing. The samples span the years 2004 to 2017, and the ART regimens used at that time may not be as effective as current regimens.

The sequence derives from a man aged 40-49 years with HIV. Here the chain combines TRBV5-1 and TRBJ1-1, with the D segment identity uncertain. The sample in question was unsorted PBMCs, obtained 0.5 years before starting antiretroviral therapy. The CDR3 here reads CASSLAQQNTEAFF. The DNA sequence is TGCGCCAGCAGCTTGGCACAGCAGAACACTGAAGCTTTCTTT.